The clone carrying this T cell receptor (beta chain) was seen ten or more times. Its antigen remains unknown. The data stem from a study of T cell repertoires in cytomegalovirus infection. For the study at large: Indicated by public TCR beta signatures were CMV infection and matching HLA type.

TCRdb redid the calling of the reads with MiXCR, one entry per CDR3 protein. Of around 95,000 distinct CDR3 sequences in the sample, 25% to 30% were seen once. V dropped 3 bases and J dropped 5; count of bases not matched to a gene: 14. CDR3 length equals 17 residues. Study-wide results and limits: Dominant in the ex vivo response were TCR beta clonotypes restricted by HLA-C and specific for CMV.

The source material was CD8+ T cells from cultured PBMCs, sampled from culture after CMV antigen stimulation. The rearrangement joins TRBV12-3 or TRBV12-4 to TRBJ1-1; 8 bases fit TRBD1. This clonotype was obtained from a human donor in good health (CMV status not recorded). Some clones in this sample may be carry-over from other donors' samples. CDR3 DNA sequence: TGTGCCAGCAGTTTGTTACTAGGGCAGGGGGCGAAGACTGAAGCTTTCTTT. Protein: CASSLLLGQGAKTEAFF.